This T cell receptor (beta chain) came from a study of shared clonotypes between healthy human individuals. A word on this clone: In the same sample, other DNA sequences code for this CDR3.

Naive-designated CD8 cells lacked CD45RO, were positively enriched for CCR7, and omitted terminally differentiated effector memory CD45RA+ cells. From germline, CDR1 is SGHNT and CDR2 YENEEA. The ends were cut back, 3 bases at V and 0 bases at J, with 6 bases in the middle. This CDR3 comprises 13 residues. Data came from immunoSEQ multiplex PCR; TCRdb stores just in-frame clones and leaves some out. The profile shows approximately 1.9 million clones, about 93% of them singletons. The source is a man aged 18 to 29 in good health. Some clones in this sample may be carry-over from other donors' samples. Sequencing input: naive CD8+ T cells from PBMCs. The gene calls are TRBV11-3 and TRBJ2-7, with D uncertain. The CDR3 DNA reads TGTGCCAGCAGCTTCGGCGGCTCCTACGAGCAGTACTTC. Amino acid sequence: CASSFGGSYEQYF. The variable domain in full, with the rest retrieved from reference TRBV11-3 and TRBJ2-7, is EAGVVQSPRYKIIEKKQPVAFWCNPISGHNTLYWYLQNLGQGPELLIRYENEEAVDDSQLPKDRFSAERLKGVDSTLKIQPAELGDSAVYLCASSFGGSYEQYFGPGTRLTVT.